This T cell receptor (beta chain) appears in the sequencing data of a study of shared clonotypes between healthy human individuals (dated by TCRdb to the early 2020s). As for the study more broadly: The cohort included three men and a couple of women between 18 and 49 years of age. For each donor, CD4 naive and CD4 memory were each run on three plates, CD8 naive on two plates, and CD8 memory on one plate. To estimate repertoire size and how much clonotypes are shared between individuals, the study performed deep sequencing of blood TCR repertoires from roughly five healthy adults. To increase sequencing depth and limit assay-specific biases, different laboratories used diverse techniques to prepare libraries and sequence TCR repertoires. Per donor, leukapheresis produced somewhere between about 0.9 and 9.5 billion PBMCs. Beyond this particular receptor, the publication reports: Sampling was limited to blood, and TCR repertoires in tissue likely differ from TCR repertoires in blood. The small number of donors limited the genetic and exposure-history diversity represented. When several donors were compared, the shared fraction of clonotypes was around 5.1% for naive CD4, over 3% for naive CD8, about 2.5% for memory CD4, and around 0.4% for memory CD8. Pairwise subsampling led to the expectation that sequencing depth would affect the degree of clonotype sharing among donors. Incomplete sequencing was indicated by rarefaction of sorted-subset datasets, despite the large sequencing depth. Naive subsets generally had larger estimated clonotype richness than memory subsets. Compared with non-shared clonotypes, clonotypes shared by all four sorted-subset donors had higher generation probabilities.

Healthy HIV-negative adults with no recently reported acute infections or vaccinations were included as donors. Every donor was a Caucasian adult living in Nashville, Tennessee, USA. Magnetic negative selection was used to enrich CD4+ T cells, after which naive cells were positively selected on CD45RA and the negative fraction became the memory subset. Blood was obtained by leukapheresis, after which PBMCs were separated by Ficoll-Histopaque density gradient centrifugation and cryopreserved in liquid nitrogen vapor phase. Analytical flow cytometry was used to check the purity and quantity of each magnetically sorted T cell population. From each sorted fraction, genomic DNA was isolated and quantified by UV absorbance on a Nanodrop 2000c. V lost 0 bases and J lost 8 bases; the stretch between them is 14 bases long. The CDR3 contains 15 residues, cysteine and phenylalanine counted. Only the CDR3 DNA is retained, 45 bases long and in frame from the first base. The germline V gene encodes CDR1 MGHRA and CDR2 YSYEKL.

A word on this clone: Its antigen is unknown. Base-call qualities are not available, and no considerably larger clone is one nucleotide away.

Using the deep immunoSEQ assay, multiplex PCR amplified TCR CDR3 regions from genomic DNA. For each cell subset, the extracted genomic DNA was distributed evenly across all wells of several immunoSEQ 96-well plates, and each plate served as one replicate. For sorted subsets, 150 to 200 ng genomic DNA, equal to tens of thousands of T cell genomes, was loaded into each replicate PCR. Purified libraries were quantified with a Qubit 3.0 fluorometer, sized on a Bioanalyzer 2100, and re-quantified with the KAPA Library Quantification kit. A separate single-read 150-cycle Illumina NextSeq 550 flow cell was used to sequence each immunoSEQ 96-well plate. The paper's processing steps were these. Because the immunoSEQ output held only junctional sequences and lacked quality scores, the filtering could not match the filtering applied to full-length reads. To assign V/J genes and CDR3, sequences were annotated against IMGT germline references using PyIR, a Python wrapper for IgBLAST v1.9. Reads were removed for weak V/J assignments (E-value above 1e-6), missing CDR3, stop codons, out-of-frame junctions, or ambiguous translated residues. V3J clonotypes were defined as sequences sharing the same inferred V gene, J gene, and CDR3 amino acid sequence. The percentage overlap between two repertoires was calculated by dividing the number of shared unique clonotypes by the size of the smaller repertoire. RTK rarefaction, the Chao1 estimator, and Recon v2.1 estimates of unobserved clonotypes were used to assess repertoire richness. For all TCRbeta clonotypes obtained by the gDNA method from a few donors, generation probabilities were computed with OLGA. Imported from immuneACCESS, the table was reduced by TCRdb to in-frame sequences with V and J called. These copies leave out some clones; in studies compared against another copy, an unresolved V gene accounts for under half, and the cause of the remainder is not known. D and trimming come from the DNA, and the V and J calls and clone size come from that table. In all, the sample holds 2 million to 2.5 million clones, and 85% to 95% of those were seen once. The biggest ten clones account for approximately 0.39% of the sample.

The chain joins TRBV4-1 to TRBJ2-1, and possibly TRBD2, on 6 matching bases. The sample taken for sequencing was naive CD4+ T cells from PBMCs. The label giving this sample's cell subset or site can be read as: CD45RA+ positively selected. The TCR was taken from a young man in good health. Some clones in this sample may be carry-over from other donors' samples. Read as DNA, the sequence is TGCGCCAGCAGCCAAGATCAATTCGGGAGCGATGAGCAGTTCTTC. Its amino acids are CASSQDQFGSDEQFF.